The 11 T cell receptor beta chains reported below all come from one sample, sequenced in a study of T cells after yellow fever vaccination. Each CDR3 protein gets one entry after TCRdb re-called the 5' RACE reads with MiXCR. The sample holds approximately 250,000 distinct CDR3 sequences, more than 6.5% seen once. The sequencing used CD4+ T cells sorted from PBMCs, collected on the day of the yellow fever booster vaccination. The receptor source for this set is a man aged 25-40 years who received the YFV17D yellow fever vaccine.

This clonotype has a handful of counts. CDR3 in amino acids: CASSLVASGPQETQYF. DNA for the CDR3: TGTGCCAGCAGCTTAGTTGCCAGCGGACCTCAAGAGACCCAGTACTTC. The V and J genes are TRBV7-2 and TRBJ2-5; D might be TRBD2 (5 bases). The V and J ends lost 1 base and 2 bases respectively, with 14 bases between them. This CDR3 contains 16 residues. Germline loops: CDR1 SGHTA, CDR2 FQGNSA.

The CDR3 spells CASSLTSGYYNEQFF. In DNA, the CDR3 is TGTGCCAGCAGCCTTACTAGCGGATACTACAATGAGCAGTTCTTC. This rearrangement joins TRBV12-3 or TRBV12-4 to TRBJ2-1, with 8 bases lining up with TRBD2. V shed 6 bases, J shed 3 bases, and the junction held 7 bases outside the gene matches. This CDR3 comprises 15 residues.

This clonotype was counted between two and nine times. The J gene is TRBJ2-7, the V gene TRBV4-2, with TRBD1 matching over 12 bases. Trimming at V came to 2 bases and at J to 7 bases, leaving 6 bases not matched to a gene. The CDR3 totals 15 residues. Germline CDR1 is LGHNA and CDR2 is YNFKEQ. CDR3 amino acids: CASSQSGTGGQEQYF. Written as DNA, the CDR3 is TGTGCCAGCAGCCAAAGTGGGACAGGGGGCCAAGAGCAGTACTTC.

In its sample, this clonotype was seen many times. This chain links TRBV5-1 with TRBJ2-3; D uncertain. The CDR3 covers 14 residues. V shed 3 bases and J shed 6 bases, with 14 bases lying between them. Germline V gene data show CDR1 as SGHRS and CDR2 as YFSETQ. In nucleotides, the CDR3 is TGCGCCAGCAGCTCATCTACTTCCCCGGATACGCAGTATTTT. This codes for CASSSSTSPDTQYF. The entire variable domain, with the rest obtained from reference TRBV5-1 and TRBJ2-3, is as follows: KAGVTQTPRYLIKTRGQQVTLSCSPISGHRSVSWYQQTPGQGLQFLFEYFSETQRNKGNFPGRFSGRQFSNSRSEMNVSTLELGDSALYLCASSSSTSPDTQYFGPGTRLTVL.

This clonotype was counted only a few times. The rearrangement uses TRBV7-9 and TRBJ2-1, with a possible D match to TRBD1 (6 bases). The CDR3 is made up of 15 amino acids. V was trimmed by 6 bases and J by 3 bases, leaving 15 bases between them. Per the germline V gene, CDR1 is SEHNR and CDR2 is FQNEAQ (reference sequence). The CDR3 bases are TGTGCCAGCAGTAACCAGGGGCGGTACTACAATGAGCAGTTCTTC. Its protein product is CASSNQGRYYNEQFF.

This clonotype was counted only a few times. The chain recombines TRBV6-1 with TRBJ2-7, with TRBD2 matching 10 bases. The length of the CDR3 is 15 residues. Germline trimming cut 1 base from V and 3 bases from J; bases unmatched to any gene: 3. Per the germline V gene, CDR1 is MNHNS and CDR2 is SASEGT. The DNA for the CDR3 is TGTGCCAGCAGTGAAGGGGCTAGCGGGAGCTACGAGCAGTACTTC. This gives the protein CASSEGASGSYEQYF.

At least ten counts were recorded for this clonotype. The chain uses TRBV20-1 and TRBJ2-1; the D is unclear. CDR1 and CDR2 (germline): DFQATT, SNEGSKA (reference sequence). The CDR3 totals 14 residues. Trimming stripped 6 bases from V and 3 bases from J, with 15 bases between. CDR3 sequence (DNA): TGCAGTGCCAAACTTCCGTATAACTACAATGAGCAGTTCTTC. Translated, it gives CSAKLPYNYNEQFF.

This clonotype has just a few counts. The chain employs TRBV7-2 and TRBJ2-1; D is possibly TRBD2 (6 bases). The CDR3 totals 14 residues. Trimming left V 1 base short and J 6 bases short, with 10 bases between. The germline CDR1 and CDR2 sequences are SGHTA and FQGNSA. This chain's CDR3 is CASSLELAVNEQFF. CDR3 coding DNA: TGTGCCAGCAGCTTAGAACTAGCCGTCAATGAGCAGTTCTTC. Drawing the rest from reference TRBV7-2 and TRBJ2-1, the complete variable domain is GAGVSQSPSNKVTEKGKDVELRCDPISGHTALYWYRQSLGQGLEFLIYFQGNSAPDKSGLPSDRFSAERTGGSVSTLTIQRTQQEDSAVYLCASSLELAVNEQFFGPGTRLTVL.

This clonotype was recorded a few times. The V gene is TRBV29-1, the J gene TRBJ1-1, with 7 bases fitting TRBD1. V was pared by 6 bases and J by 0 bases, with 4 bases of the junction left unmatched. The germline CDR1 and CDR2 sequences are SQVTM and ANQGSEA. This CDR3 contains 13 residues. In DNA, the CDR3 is TGCAGCGTCGCCGGGACAGTGAACACTGAAGCTTTCTTT. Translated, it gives CSVAGTVNTEAFF. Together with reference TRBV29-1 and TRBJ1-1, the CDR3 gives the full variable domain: SAVISQKPSRDICQRGTSLTIQCQVDSQVTMMFWYRQQPGQSLTLIATANQGSEATYESGFVIDKFPISRPNLTFSTLTVSNMSPEDSSIYLCSVAGTVNTEAFFGQGTRLTVV.

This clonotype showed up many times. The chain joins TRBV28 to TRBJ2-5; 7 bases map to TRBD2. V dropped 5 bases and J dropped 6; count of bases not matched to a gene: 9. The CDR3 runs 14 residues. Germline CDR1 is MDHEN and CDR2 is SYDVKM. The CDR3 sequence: CASSPPGGGKTQYF. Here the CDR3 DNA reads TGTGCCAGCAGTCCTCCGGGGGGTGGGAAGACCCAGTACTTC.

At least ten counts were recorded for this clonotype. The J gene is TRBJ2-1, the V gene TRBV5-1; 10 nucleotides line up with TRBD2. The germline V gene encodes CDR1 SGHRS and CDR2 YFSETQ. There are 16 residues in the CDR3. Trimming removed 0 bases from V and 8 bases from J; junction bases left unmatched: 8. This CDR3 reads CASSLGSGGGFDEQFF. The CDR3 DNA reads TGCGCCAGCAGCTTGGGGAGCGGGGGGGGTTTCGATGAGCAGTTCTTC.